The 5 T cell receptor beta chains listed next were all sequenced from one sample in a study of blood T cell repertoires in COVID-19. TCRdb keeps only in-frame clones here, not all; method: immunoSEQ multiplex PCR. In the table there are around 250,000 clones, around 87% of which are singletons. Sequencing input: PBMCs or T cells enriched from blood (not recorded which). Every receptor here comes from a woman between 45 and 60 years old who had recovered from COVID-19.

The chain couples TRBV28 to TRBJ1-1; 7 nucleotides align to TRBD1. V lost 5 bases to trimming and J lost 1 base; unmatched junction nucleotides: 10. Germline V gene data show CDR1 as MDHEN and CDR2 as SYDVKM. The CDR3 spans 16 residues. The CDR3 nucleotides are TGTGCCAGCAGTATAATAACAGGGGCAGCGAACACTGAAGCTTTCTTT. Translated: CASSIITGAANTEAFF.

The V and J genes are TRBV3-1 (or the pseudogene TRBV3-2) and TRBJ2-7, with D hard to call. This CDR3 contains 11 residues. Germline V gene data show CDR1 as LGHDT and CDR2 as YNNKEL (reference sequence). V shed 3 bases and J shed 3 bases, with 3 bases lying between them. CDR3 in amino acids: CASSHSYEQYF. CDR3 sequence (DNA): TGTGCCAGCAGCCACAGCTACGAGCAGTACTTC.

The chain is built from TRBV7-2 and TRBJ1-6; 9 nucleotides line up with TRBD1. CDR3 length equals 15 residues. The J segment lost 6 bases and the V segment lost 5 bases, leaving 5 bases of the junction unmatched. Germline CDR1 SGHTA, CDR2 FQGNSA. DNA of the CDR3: TGTGCCAGCAGCGCACAGGGGGCGGGTAATTCACCCCTCCACTTT. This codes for CASSAQGAGNSPLHF.

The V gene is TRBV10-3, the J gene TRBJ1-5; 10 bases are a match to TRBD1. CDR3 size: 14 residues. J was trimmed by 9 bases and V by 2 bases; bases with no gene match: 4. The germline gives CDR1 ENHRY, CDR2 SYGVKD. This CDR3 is CAISEGTGVVPQHF. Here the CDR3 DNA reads TGTGCCATCAGTGAGGGGACAGGGGTAGTGCCCCAGCATTTT.

DNA of the CDR3: TGTGCCAGCAGCCAAGGTCCAGGAATCGGCACTGAAGCTTTCTTT. Its protein is CASSQGPGIGTEAFF. The chain combines TRBV3-1 (or the pseudogene TRBV3-2) with TRBJ1-1; the D is unclear. V was cut by 1 base and J by 4 bases, with 13 bases left in between. Germline loops: CDR1 LGHDT, CDR2 YNNKEL (reference sequence). The CDR3 sequence is 15 residues long.